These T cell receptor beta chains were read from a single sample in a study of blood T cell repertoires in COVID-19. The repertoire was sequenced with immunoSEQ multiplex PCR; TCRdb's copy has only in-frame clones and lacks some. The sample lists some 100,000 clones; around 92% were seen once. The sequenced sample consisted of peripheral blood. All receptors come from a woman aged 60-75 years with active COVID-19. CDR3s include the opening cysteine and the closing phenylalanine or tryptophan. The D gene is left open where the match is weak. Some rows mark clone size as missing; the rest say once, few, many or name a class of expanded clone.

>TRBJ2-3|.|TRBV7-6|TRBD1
TGTGCCAGCAGCTTAGGGGACAGGGGTCGATTGACAGATACGCAGTATTTT
CASSLGDRGRLTDTQYF
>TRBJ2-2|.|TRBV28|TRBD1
TGTGCCAGCAGACCGGGACAGGCGAACACCGGGGAGCTGTTTTTT
CASRPGQANTGELFF
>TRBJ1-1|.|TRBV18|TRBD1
TGTGCCAGCTCACCAGACAGGGCAAACACTGAAGCTTTCTTT
CASSPDRANTEAFF
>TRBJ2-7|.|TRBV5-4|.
TGTGCCAGCAGCTTGGCCGCCCGCCGGGAGCAGTACTTC
CASSLAARREQYF
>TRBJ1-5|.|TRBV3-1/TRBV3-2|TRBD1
TGTGCCAGCAGCCCTCCGGGACAGGGGCCCCAGCATTTT
CASSPPGQGPQHF
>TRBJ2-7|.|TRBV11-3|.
TGTGCCAGCAGCCCCCGGTCTGGTTCCTACGAGCAGTACTTC
CASSPRSGSYEQYF
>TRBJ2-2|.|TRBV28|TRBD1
TGTGCCAGCATCAAGGGGGGACAGGGGTCAGCCGGGGAGCTGTTTTTT
CASIKGGQGSAGELFF
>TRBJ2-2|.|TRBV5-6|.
TGTGCCAGCAGCTTGCCCGAGGGCGGGGAGCTGTTTTTT
CASSLPEGGELFF
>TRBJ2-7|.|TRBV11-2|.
TGTGCCAGCAGTCTGAGGCTCTACGAGCAGTACTTC
CASSLRLYEQYF
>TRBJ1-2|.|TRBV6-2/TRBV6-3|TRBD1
TGTGCCAGCAGCTCGGGGTCCGGGACAGGGCAGGAAGGCTACACCTTC
CASSSGSGTGQEGYTF
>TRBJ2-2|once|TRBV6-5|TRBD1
TGTGCCACCCGGGACAGAACGAACACCGGGGAGCTGTTTTTT
CATRDRTNTGELFF
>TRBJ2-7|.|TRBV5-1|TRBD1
TGCGCCAGCAGCTTGGCCACGGACAGGGGTAACGAGCAGTACTTC
CASSLATDRGNEQYF
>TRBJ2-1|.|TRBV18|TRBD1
TGTGCCAGCTCACAGCCCGGGACAGGGTCCTACAATGAGCAGTTCTTC
CASSQPGTGSYNEQFF
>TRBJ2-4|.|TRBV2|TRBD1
TGTGCCAGCAGTATACAGGGGCAATGGGACATTCAGTACTTC
CASSIQGQWDIQYF
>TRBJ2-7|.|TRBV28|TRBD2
TGTGCCAGTCAAGCGGGAGGTAGCTCCTACGAGCAGTACTTC
CASQAGGSSYEQYF
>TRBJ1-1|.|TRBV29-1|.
TGCAGCGTTACAGAGAACACTGAAGCTTTCTTT
CSVTENTEAFF
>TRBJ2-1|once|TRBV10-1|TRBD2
TGCGCCAGCAGTGATCGGGGGACTAGCGGGAGGGGAAGCTCCTACAATGAGCAGTTCTTC
CASSDRGTSGRGSSYNEQFF
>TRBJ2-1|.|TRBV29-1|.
TGCAGCCTTGCGCAGTGGAATGAGCAGTTCTTC
CSLAQWNEQFF
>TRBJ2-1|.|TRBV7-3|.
TGTGCCAGCAGCTTAACTAGCGCTACCAATGAGCAGTTCTTC
CASSLTSATNEQFF
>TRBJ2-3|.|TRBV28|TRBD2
TGTGCCAGCAGCCCCTCTAGCGGGAGAGGAGGTACGCAGTATTTT
CASSPSSGRGGTQYF
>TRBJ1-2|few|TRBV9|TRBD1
TGTGCCAGCAGCGGAGTAGGGGGGACAGGGTCTGCTGTTGGCTACACCTTC
CASSGVGGTGSAVGYTF
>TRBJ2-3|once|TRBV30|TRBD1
TGTGCCTGGAGGAGTAAGGGGACAGTTTTGGCAGATACGCAGTATTTT
CAWRSKGTVLADTQYF
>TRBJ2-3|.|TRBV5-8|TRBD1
TGTGCCAGCAGCTTTACAGGGGCCACAGATACGCAGTATTTT
CASSFTGATDTQYF
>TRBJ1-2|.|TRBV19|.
TGTGCCAGTAGCGAATTCGACAGGCTGCCTAACTATGGCTACACCTTC
CASSEFDRLPNYGYTF
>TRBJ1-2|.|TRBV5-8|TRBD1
TGTGCCAGCAGACCGAGGACAGGGGGCGTATATGGCTACACCTTC
CASRPRTGGVYGYTF
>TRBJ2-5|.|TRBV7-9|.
TGTGCCAGCAGCTTAGTCAGTGGCACCGGGGGTGAGACCCAGTACTTC
CASSLVSGTGGETQYF
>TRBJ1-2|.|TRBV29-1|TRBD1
TGCAGCGTCACCCTAGGGACAGGGGATGGCTACACCTTC
CSVTLGTGDGYTF
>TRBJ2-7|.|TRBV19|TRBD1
TGTGCCAGTAGTACGTTGACAGGGGGAAGCGAGCAGTACTTC
CASSTLTGGSEQYF
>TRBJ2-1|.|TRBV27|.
TGTGCCAGCAGTTTACTCACTGGTTACAATGAGCAGTTCTTC
CASSLLTGYNEQFF
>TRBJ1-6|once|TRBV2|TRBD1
TGTGCCAGCAGCGGGGGACAGCTTAATTCACCCCTCCACTTT
CASSGGQLNSPLHF
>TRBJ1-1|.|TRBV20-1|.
TGCAGTGCTAGTACGCCGACAGGGAACACTGAAGCTTTCTTT
CSASTPTGNTEAFF
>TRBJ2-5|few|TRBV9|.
TGTGCCAGCAGCGTAAAACCGACTCAAGAGACCCAGTACTTC
CASSVKPTQETQYF
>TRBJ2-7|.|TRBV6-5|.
TGTGCCAGCATGTCCGGGGGATACGAGCAGTACTTC
CASMSGGYEQYF
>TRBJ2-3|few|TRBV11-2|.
TGTGCCAGCAGCTTAGATCAGGGCCCAGATACGCAGTATTTT
CASSLDQGPDTQYF
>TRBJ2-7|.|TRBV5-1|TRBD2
TGCGCCAGCAACTATCTAGCGGGGGGTTCCTACGAGCAGTACTTC
CASNYLAGGSYEQYF
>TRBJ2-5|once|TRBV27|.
TGTGCCAGCAGTAATCCCGGGACTGGGGGTGGGGCCCAGTACTTC
CASSNPGTGGGAQYF
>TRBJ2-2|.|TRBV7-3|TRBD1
TGTGCCAGCAGCCGACAGGGGGCCTCCGGGGAGCTGTTTTTT
CASSRQGASGELFF
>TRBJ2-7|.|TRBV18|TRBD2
TGTGCCAGCTCACCACCGAGCGGGGGTGTCTACGAGCAGTACTTC
CASSPPSGGVYEQYF
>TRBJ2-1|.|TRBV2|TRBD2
TGTGCCAGCAGTGCTACTAGCGGGGGTGTAAATGAGCAGTTCTTC
CASSATSGGVNEQFF
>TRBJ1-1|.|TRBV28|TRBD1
TGTGCCAGCAGACCACCGGGACAGGGGAACACTGAAGCTTTCTTT
CASRPPGQGNTEAFF
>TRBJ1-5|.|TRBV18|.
TGTGCCAGCTCTTCCACGGCAGGGGATAGCAATCAGCCCCAGCATTTT
CASSSTAGDSNQPQHF
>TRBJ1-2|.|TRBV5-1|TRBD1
TGCGCCAGCAGCTTGGCCAGGGGGCGGGATGGCTACACCTTC
CASSLARGRDGYTF
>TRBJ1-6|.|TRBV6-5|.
TGTGCCAGCAACCTAGCGGGAACCTTTAATTCACCCCTCCACTTT
CASNLAGTFNSPLHF
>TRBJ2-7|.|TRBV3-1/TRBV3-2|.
TGTGCCAGCAGCCAAGGTATAACAGCTGTCCCCCTCTCCTACGAGCAGTACTTC
CASSQGITAVPLSYEQYF
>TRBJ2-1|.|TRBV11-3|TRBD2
TGTGCCAGCAGCTTCGGAGCGGGAGACTACAATGAGCAGTTCTTC
CASSFGAGDYNEQFF
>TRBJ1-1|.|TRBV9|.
TGTGCCAGCAGCGTAGGTGTTTATATGGGGCTCGCCACTGAAGCTTTCTTT
CASSVGVYMGLATEAFF
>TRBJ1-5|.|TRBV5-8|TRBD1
TGTGCCAGCAGTTCAAGGACAGGGTACGGTCAGCCCCAGCATTTT
CASSSRTGYGQPQHF
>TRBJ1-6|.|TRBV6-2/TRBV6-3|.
TGTGCCAGCAGTCTTGTGGGGGAGGATTCACCCCTCCACTTT
CASSLVGEDSPLHF
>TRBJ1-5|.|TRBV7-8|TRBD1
TGTGCCAGCAGCTTAGGCCAGAAGACAGGGGGGGGCCTTAGCAATCAGCCCCAGCATTTT
CASSLGQKTGGGLSNQPQHF
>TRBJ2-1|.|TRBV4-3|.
TGCGCCAGCAGCCAAGATCCCTCGGCAGGTCATCCCTACAATGAGCAGTTCTTC
CASSQDPSAGHPYNEQFF
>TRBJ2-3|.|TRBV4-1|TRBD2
TGCGCCAGCAGCCAAGGGGCGGGAGCGCCAGATACGCAGTATTTT
CASSQGAGAPDTQYF